Sequencing of this TCR beta chain was carried out in a study of cytomegalovirus exposure and HLA in healthy donors. General study results and limits: In an earlier analysis, most TCR beta V segments were productive about 87% or about 30% of the time. Researchers reported in a later analysis that a missense DCLRE1C variant was tied to TCR beta V- and J-gene trimming.

Trimming took 7 bases from V and 0 from J, leaving 15 bases between them. The CDR3 covers 15 residues. Germline loops: CDR1 SNHLY, CDR2 FYNNEI. Donors in the study were healthy people who gave bone marrow. PCR was performed using 60 Vbeta and 13 Jbeta primers. Authors' methods: Unique TCR beta chains numbered 80 million to 95 million in a later analysis, with about 9.9 million shared. TCRdb's copy holds only in-frame clones and misses some; the assay was immunoSEQ multiplex PCR. That table gives V, J and clone size, and the DNA gave D and trimming. The data show under 150,000 clones, with about three quarters seen just once and 1% held by the top ten. Details on this clone: Antigen: not known.

The chain links TRBV2 to TRBJ1-2; no clear D. The receptor was derived from a human donor in good health. The sample consisted of PBMCs. CDR3 DNA: TGTGCCAGCAATTCCGATCGCGGGACTAACTATGGCTACACCTTC. As protein: CASNSDRGTNYGYTF.